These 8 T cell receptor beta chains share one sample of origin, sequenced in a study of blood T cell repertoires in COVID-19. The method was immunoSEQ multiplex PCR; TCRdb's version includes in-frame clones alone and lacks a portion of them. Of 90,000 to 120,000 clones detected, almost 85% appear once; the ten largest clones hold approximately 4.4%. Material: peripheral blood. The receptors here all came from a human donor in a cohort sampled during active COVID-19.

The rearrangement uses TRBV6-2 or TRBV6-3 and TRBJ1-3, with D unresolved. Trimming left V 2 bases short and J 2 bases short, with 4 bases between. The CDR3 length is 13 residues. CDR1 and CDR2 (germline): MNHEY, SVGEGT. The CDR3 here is CASSYDTGNTIYF. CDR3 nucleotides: TGTGCCAGCAGTTACGACACTGGAAACACCATATATTTT.

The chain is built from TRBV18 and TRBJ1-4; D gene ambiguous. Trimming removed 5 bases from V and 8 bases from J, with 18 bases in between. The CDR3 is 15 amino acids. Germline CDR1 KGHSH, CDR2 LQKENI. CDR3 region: CASSETGVLGEKLFF. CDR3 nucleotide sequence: TGTGCCAGCTCAGAAACCGGGGTCCTCGGGGAAAAACTGTTTTTT.

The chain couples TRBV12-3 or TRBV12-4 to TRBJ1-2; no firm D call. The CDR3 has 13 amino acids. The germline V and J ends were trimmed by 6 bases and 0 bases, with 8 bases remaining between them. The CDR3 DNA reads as TGTGCCAGCAGCGACACACCTAACTATGGCTACACCTTC. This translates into CASSDTPNYGYTF.

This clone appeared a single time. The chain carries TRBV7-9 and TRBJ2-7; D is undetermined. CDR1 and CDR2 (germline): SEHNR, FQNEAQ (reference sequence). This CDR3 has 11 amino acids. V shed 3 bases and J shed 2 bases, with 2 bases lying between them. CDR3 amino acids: CASSFAYEQYF. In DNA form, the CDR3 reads TGTGCCAGCAGCTTCGCCTACGAGCAGTACTTC.

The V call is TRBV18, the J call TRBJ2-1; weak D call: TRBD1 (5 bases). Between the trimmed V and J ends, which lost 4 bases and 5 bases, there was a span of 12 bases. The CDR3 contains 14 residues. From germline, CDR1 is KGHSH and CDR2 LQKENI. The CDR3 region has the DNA TGTGCCAGCTCACGACAGATGGAGAACAATGAGCAGTTCTTC. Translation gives CASSRQMENNEQFF.

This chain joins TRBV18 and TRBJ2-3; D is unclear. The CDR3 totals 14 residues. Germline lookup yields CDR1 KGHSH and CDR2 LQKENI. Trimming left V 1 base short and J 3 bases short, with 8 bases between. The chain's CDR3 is CASSPRSGTDTQYF. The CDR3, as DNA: TGTGCCAGCTCACCACGGTCGGGTACAGATACGCAGTATTTT.

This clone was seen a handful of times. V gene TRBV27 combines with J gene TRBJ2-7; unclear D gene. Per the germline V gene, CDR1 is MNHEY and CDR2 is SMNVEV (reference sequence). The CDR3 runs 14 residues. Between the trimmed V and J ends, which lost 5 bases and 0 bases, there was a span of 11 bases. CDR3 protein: CASSTRRNSYEQYF. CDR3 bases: TGTGCCAGCAGTACCAGGCGAAACTCCTACGAGCAGTACTTC.

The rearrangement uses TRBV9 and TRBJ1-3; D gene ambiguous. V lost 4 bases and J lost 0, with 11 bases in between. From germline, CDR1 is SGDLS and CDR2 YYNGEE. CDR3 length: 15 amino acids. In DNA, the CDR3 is TGTGCCAGCAGCACCCAGGAGGGCTCTGGAAACACCATATATTTT. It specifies CASSTQEGSGNTIYF.